This T cell receptor beta chain was identified during a study of CD8+ T cells in alopecia areata (dated by TCRdb to between 2017 and 2018). For the wider study: High-throughput TCRbeta sequencing was used to examine T cell clonal expansion in alopecia areata in both the C3H/HeJ mouse model and human patients. Scalp clonality was compared across normal scalp (n=4), patchy alopecia areata scalp (n=8), and alopecia totalis/universalis scalp (n=8). RNA was extracted with the PAXgene miRNA kit for fixed scalp, the miRNeasy kit for PBMCs, and the RNeasy kit for mouse skin. Scalp tissue and sorted CD4+ and CD8+ peripheral blood T cells from patchy and totalis/universalis alopecia areata patients and from healthy controls were covered by human TCRbeta sequencing. immunoSEQ multiplex PCR using 35 Vbeta forward primers and 13 Jbeta reverse primers was used to amplify TCRbeta CDR3 regions.

Including cysteine and phenylalanine, the CDR3 has 15 amino acids. Only the CDR3 portion is preserved as DNA: 45 bases, with reading frame beginning at the first base. CDR1 and CDR2 were assigned from the germline V gene as MDHEN and SYDVKM. The junction shows trimming of 6 bases on V and 5 bases on J, and the gene matches do not reach 8 bases of it. PBMCs were isolated by density centrifugation and stained for CD3, CD4 and CD8, and CD4+ and CD8+ T cells were sorted on a FACSAria. Scalp biopsies and blood samples were provided by unaffected controls. Libraries were made using the immunoSEQ multiplex PCR assay. To provide template for TCR sequencing, every sample had RNA extracted and reverse transcribed into cDNA. First-strand cDNA was synthesized with SuperScript III using a 2:1 mix of oligo-dT and random hexamers. A synthetic immune receptor repertoire was used to measure amplification bias, and any remaining bias was corrected computationally. In the original analysis: After raw reads were preprocessed to remove errors, the CDR3 was defined following IMGT conventions as running from the conserved cysteine to phenylalanine. Clonality was computed as 1 minus the Shannon entropy, with the entropy normalized by log2 of the number of productive unique TCRs. Scalp TCRbeta sequences were cross-referenced with sorted blood CD4 and CD8 repertoires so that the CD4 or CD8 identity of scalp clones could be inferred. The source is immuneACCESS, and TCRdb retained only in-frame sequences with V and J called. Part of the clones is not carried over; for the studies checked, unresolved V genes explain less than half of this, and the remainder is unexplained. V and J calls and clone size are as listed in that table; D and trimming were resolved from the DNA. Present in this sample are 110,000 or so clones, around 59% of which were seen just once. Around 20% of the sample goes to the ten largest clones.

Broad study findings and their caveats: Compared with normal scalp, lesional scalp had higher clonality and more expanded CD8+ clones, particularly in alopecia totalis/universalis, a pattern that suggests antigenic drive. Unlike mouse skin, where gammadelta T cells dominate, normal human skin contains resident alphabeta T cells that get sequenced too, which complicates analysis of the scalp TCR repertoire. Compared with mice, TCR sequences shared between patients were less clear, possibly partly because of HLA diversity across the patient population.

This clone was detected a few times. Its antigen is currently not known. No base quality information exists; no much larger clone differs at one position. In this chain, TRBV28 is recombined with TRBJ2-2; TRBD1 aligns with 8 central bases. Sequences were obtained from CD8+ T cells sorted from blood. The receptor comes from a human donor in good health. Here is the DNA: TGTGCCAGCAGCCACGGACAGGGTTGGACCGGGGAGCTGTTTTTT. It translates as CASSHGQGWTGELFF.